Listed below are T cell receptor beta chains from one sample, sequenced in a study of naive and memory T cell subsets. TCRdb independently ran MiXCR on the 5' RACE reads; one entry per CDR3 protein. This table holds roughly 60,000 distinct CDR3 sequences, 6% to 8.5% found once. The source is a female donor in good health. Both conserved end residues are trimmed from each CDR3. A clone size is listed for some rows: how often the clone was seen (once, few, many), or a class if it is expanded.

clone_size v_call cdr3_aa
. TRBV2 ASRRRVFTDTQY
few TRBV11-3 ASSFNTGGEQF
few TRBV20-1 SARGAAGRTYNEQF
. TRBV28 ASSLEGSSLYNEQF
few TRBV5-1 ASSRRGLGDLSSYNEQF
. TRBV28 ASSHSSERETQY
few TRBV29-1 SARAGDVADTQY
few TRBV9 ASSAQGAVDSPLH
medium-sized TRBV28 ASSMQGGSYNGYT
few TRBV28 ASSLEQGNQPQH
few TRBV3-1 ASSTTGGSYEQY
many TRBV20-1 SARVSGTSGTGQY
few TRBV20-1 SARVRETSNQPQH
many TRBV20-1 SASEGNQPQH
few TRBV2 ASSEGTGSASDTQY
few TRBV3-1 ASSQETGTDYGYT
many TRBV11-2 ASSQGQVSYNEQF
few TRBV28 ASHLAGGPYNEQF
few TRBV6-5 ASSYGRGFQETQY
. TRBV2 ASSGVAGRYEQY
few TRBV5-1 ASSEESDTQY
. TRBV6-6 ASSQGGHTGELF
many TRBV7-8 ASHTIRGRNEQF
many TRBV7-2 ASSRLAGERNEQF
. TRBV20-1 SVWTSGSIADTQY
few TRBV2 ASIRAGSDEQY
few TRBV7-2 ASSLSTSTDTQY
few TRBV29-1 SVRWEPTDTQY
medium-sized TRBV29-1 SVESTVNTEAF
many TRBV7-9 ASSSELNYEQY
many TRBV7-3 ASSLGSGTRTQY
. TRBV13 ASSGGRGNEQF
. TRBV11-2 ASSLGPGPRYGYT
. TRBV7-2 ASSLRGGPYEQY
many TRBV4-1 ASSLLGGGINEKLF
many TRBV20-1 SARFGARSNQPQH
few TRBV29-1 SAQTGPTYEQY
few TRBV4-1 ASSRRAETGELF
. TRBV18 ASSPRQTNTEAF
few TRBV12-3/TRBV12-4 ASSFRWGGNTEAF
few TRBV14 ASSQNRVNTEAF
. TRBV7-9 ASSLRTPEAF
few TRBV9 ASSVERDTIY
few TRBV18 ASSNSQPGHTTEQY
few TRBV4-1 ASSQDPEAGNYGYT
. TRBV12-3/TRBV12-4 ASSLVTGVFSLPQH
many TRBV9 ASSVGTQLYSGNTIY
few TRBV28 ASSSSGTGTHEQY
many TRBV20-1 SATLPNAYNEQF
many TRBV27 ASRRTGVLNTEAF
few TRBV7-3 ASSSPPSGATDTQY